This T cell receptor beta chain was recovered during a study of CD8 T cells in ankylosing spondylitis. At least ten counts were recorded for this clonotype. Antigen unknown. General study results and limits: There was a TCR beta motif, made of several highly homologous variants, that appeared characteristic of ankylosing spondylitis blood.

MiXCR, run by TCRdb on the 5' RACE reads, gives a single entry per CDR3 protein. The table shows about 460,000 distinct CDR3 sequences, with under 5.5% occurring only once. The junction had 10 bases not matched to a gene; V was cut back by 6 bases and J by 2 bases. The CDR3 totals 16 residues. This clonotype originated in a male donor with ankylosing spondylitis. Sequencing input: blood, either unsorted or a sorted T cell fraction (not recorded which). The J gene is TRBJ2-7, the V gene TRBV12-3 or TRBV12-4; the match to TRBD1 covers 10 bases. CDR3 protein: CASRGLSGQGTYEQYF. The DNA of the CDR3 is TGTGCCAGCAGGGGGCTCTCGGGACAGGGGACCTACGAGCAGTACTTC.